Listed below are T cell receptor beta chains from one sample, sequenced in a study of cytomegalovirus exposure and HLA in healthy donors. TCRdb's copy holds only in-frame clones and misses some; the assay was immunoSEQ multiplex PCR. The sample lists about 130,000 clones, roughly 80% occurring once. The sequencing input was PBMCs. These TCRs come from a middle-aged woman in good health and CMV-seronegative. CDR3s include the opening cysteine and the closing phenylalanine or tryptophan. The D gene is left open where the match is weak. The listing skips clone size in some rows; elsewhere it reads once, few, many or a size class.

TRBV11-2	TRBJ2-1	NA	18	TRBD2	CASSLDFGGGADYNEQFF	TGTGCCAGCAGCTTAGATTTTGGCGGGGGGGCCGACTACAATGAGCAGTTCTTC
TRBV12-2	TRBJ2-5	few	17	NA	CASRLGSVGQGDETQYF	TGTGCAAGTCGCTTAGGATCGGTGGGGCAGGGTGATGAGACCCAGTACTTC
TRBV19	TRBJ1-1	once	14	NA	CASSPPQGIAEAFF	TGTGCCAGTAGTCCCCCCCAGGGGATAGCTGAAGCTTTCTTT
TRBV19	TRBJ2-7	NA	15	TRBD1	CASRPGTGVSYEQYF	TGTGCCAGTAGGCCCGGGACAGGGGTATCCTACGAGCAGTACTTC
TRBV29-1	TRBJ1-2	NA	11	TRBD1	CSSGTGDGYTF	TGCAGCTCCGGGACAGGGGATGGCTACACCTTC
TRBV7-2	TRBJ2-7	NA	15	TRBD2	CASSSGLAGAYEQYF	TGTGCCAGCAGCTCGGGACTAGCGGGGGCCTACGAGCAGTACTTC
TRBV6-1	TRBJ1-6	NA	13	TRBD1	CASSDRGNSPLHF	TGTGCCAGCTCCGACAGGGGTAATTCACCCCTCCACTTT
TRBV27	TRBJ1-2	NA	14	NA	CASSLAGRGYGYTF	TGTGCCAGCAGTTTGGCAGGGCGGGGCTATGGCTACACCTTC
TRBV7-9	TRBJ2-1	few	16	NA	CARSLDQASENNEQFF	TGTGCCCGCAGCTTAGATCAGGCTAGCGAGAACAATGAGCAGTTCTTC
TRBV10-3	TRBJ2-7	once	14	TRBD2	CATEPGGSSYEQYF	TGTGCCACCGAACCCGGGGGGAGCTCCTACGAGCAGTACTTC
TRBV2	TRBJ2-1	NA	11	NA	CASRPSSKQFF	TGTGCCAGCAGGCCGTCGAGTAAGCAGTTCTTC
TRBV6-6	TRBJ2-7	NA	14	TRBD1	CASTPGDSGYEQYF	TGTGCCAGCACCCCAGGGGACAGTGGTTACGAGCAGTACTTC
TRBV5-1	TRBJ2-3	NA	15	NA	CASSFGGRSTDTQYF	TGCGCCAGCAGCTTTGGGGGCCGTAGCACAGATACGCAGTATTTT
TRBV6-5	TRBJ2-1	NA	14	TRBD2	CASGTAGGRNEQFF	TGTGCCAGCGGGACAGCGGGAGGGCGGAATGAGCAGTTCTTC
TRBV5-4	TRBJ2-2	NA	16	TRBD2	CASSPLAALGAGELFF	TGTGCCAGCAGCCCCCTAGCGGCGCTAGGGGCCGGGGAGCTGTTTTTT
TRBV7-2	TRBJ2-1	NA	16	TRBD2	CASSLVGGSSYNEQFF	TGTGCCAGCAGCTTAGTGGGAGGGAGCTCCTACAATGAGCAGTTCTTC
TRBV6-1	TRBJ1-6	NA	15	TRBD1	CASTQDRGRNSPLHF	TGTGCCAGCACCCAAGACAGGGGGCGTAATTCACCCCTCCACTTT
TRBV6-1	TRBJ2-5	NA	14	TRBD2	CATQWGGNQETQYF	TGTGCGACACAGTGGGGGGGGAACCAAGAGACCCAGTACTTC
TRBV29-1	TRBJ2-7	NA	12	NA	CSVNQGTGEQYF	TGCAGCGTGAATCAGGGGACGGGTGAGCAGTACTTC
TRBV27	TRBJ2-7	NA	15	TRBD2	CASSPVGAGGSEQYF	TGTGCCAGCAGTCCCGTGGGGGCGGGGGGGTCCGAGCAGTACTTC
TRBV4-1	TRBJ1-1	NA	15	TRBD1	CASTPTGQAGTEAFF	TGCGCCAGCACACCTACGGGACAGGCAGGGACTGAAGCTTTCTTT
TRBV4-3	TRBJ2-7	NA	16	NA	CASSQDLGTGTYEQYF	TGCGCCAGCAGCCAAGATCTTGGGACTGGGACCTACGAGCAGTACTTC
TRBV4-1	TRBJ2-7	NA	14	NA	CASSPARSSYEQYF	TGCGCCAGCAGCCCCGCCAGGTCCTCCTACGAGCAGTACTTC
TRBV6-8	TRBJ1-5	NA	16	NA	CASSSCPGESNQPQHF	TGTGCCAGCAGCTCCTGTCCCGGGGAAAGCAATCAGCCCCAGCATTTT
TRBV19	TRBJ2-1	NA	15	NA	CASTLGGSSYNEQFF	TGTGCCAGTACCCTCGGGGGTTCTTCCTACAATGAGCAGTTCTTC
TRBV6-5	TRBJ1-1	NA	11	NA	CASSQQTEAFF	TGTGCCAGCAGCCAACAAACTGAAGCTTTCTTT
TRBV4-1	TRBJ1-2	NA	16	TRBD1	CASSRQPGQANYGYTF	TGCGCCAGCAGCCGCCAACCGGGACAGGCTAACTATGGCTACACCTTC
TRBV19	TRBJ1-1	NA	14	NA	CASSGQRVGTEAFF	TGTGCCAGTAGTGGCCAGCGGGTGGGGACTGAAGCTTTCTTT
TRBV11-3	TRBJ2-1	NA	15	NA	CASSSEGGPDNEQFF	TGTGCCAGCAGCTCTGAAGGAGGCCCAGACAATGAGCAGTTCTTC
TRBV2	TRBJ1-4	NA	13	NA	CASLRELDEKLFF	TGTGCCAGCTTACGGGAGCTAGATGAAAAACTGTTTTTT
TRBV5-1	TRBJ2-2	NA	15	NA	CASSIQGSVTGELFF	TGCGCCAGCAGCATACAGGGTTCAGTCACCGGGGAGCTGTTTTTT
TRBV18	TRBJ2-3	NA	15	NA	CASSPRSPGMDTQYF	TGTGCCAGCTCGCCCCGGAGCCCAGGGATGGATACGCAGTATTTT
TRBV14	TRBJ1-5	NA	13	TRBD1	CASSAGGSQPQHF	TGTGCCAGCAGCGCAGGGGGCAGTCAGCCCCAGCATTTT
TRBV4-3	TRBJ2-3	NA	13	NA	CASSQESEDTQYF	TGCGCCAGCAGCCAAGAGAGCGAGGATACGCAGTATTTT
TRBV5-1	TRBJ1-4	NA	13	TRBD1	CASSWDSNEKLFF	TGCGCCAGCAGCTGGGACAGTAATGAAAAACTGTTTTTT
TRBV7-9	TRBJ1-1	NA	13	NA	CASSLEYQAEAFF	TGTGCCAGCAGCCTTGAATATCAGGCTGAAGCTTTCTTC
TRBV7-2	TRBJ1-6	NA	15	NA	CASSSGQSYNSPLHF	TGTGCCAGCAGCTCAGGACAGTCCTATAATTCACCCCTCCACTTT
TRBV2	TRBJ2-2	NA	16	TRBD2	CASSIWTSGNTGELFF	TGTGCCAGCAGTATTTGGACTAGCGGGAACACCGGGGAGCTGTTTTTT
TRBV2	TRBJ2-7	NA	15	TRBD2	CASRLGLVGSHEQYF	TGTGCCAGCCGATTGGGACTAGTGGGTTCACACGAGCAGTACTTC
TRBV7-8	TRBJ2-1	NA	17	TRBD2	CASRSKREGAPYNEQFF	TGTGCCAGCAGATCGAAGCGGGAGGGTGCCCCATACAATGAGCAGTTCTTC
TRBV5-4	TRBJ1-5	few	13	NA	CASSLTPVGAQHF	TGTGCCAGCAGCTTGACCCCGGTAGGGGCCCAGCATTTT
TRBV7-3	TRBJ2-3	NA	16	NA	CASSLVGGRTTDTQYF	TGTGCCAGCAGCCTAGTTGGAGGGAGAACCACAGATACGCAGTATTTT
TRBV7-6	TRBJ2-7	once	17	TRBD1	CASSLVGGQGISYEQYF	TGTGCCAGCAGCTTAGTAGGGGGACAGGGGATATCCTACGAGCAGTACTTC
TRBV7-3	TRBJ2-1	NA	17	TRBD2	CASSSGLAESSYNEQFF	TGTGCCAGCAGCTCGGGACTAGCCGAAAGCTCCTACAATGAGCAGTTCTTC
TRBV5-1	TRBJ2-7	NA	13	TRBD2	CASMGSGTYEQYF	TGCGCCAGCATGGGTAGCGGGACCTACGAGCAGTACTTC
TRBV6-5	TRBJ2-5	few	16	NA	CASSYVSGVNLETQYF	TGTGCCAGCAGTTACGTATCCGGGGTCAACTTAGAGACCCAGTACTTC
TRBV27	TRBJ2-7	once	14	NA	CASRLQGFSYEQYF	TGTGCCAGCAGACTACAGGGCTTCTCCTACGAGCAGTACTTC
TRBV18	TRBJ2-7	NA	13	TRBD2	CASSPLGGSEQYF	TGTGCCAGCTCCCCTTTAGGCGGGAGCGAGCAGTACTTC
TRBV9	TRBJ1-2	few	13	NA	CASSVSGDYGYTF	TGTGCCAGCAGCGTATCAGGGGACTATGGCTACACCTTC
TRBV28	TRBJ2-1	NA	17	NA	CASSSPQEYIRYNEQFF	TGTGCCAGCAGTTCCCCACAGGAGTATATTCGCTACAATGAGCAGTTCTTC
TRBV2	TRBJ2-7	NA	15	TRBD1	CAALISDRDHYEQYF	TGTGCCGCCCTCATATCCGACAGGGACCACTACGAGCAGTACTTC
TRBV4-3	TRBJ2-5	NA	16	TRBD2	CASSQDLWGGGETQYF	TGCGCCAGCAGCCAAGATCTTTGGGGGGGAGGGGAGACCCAGTACTTC